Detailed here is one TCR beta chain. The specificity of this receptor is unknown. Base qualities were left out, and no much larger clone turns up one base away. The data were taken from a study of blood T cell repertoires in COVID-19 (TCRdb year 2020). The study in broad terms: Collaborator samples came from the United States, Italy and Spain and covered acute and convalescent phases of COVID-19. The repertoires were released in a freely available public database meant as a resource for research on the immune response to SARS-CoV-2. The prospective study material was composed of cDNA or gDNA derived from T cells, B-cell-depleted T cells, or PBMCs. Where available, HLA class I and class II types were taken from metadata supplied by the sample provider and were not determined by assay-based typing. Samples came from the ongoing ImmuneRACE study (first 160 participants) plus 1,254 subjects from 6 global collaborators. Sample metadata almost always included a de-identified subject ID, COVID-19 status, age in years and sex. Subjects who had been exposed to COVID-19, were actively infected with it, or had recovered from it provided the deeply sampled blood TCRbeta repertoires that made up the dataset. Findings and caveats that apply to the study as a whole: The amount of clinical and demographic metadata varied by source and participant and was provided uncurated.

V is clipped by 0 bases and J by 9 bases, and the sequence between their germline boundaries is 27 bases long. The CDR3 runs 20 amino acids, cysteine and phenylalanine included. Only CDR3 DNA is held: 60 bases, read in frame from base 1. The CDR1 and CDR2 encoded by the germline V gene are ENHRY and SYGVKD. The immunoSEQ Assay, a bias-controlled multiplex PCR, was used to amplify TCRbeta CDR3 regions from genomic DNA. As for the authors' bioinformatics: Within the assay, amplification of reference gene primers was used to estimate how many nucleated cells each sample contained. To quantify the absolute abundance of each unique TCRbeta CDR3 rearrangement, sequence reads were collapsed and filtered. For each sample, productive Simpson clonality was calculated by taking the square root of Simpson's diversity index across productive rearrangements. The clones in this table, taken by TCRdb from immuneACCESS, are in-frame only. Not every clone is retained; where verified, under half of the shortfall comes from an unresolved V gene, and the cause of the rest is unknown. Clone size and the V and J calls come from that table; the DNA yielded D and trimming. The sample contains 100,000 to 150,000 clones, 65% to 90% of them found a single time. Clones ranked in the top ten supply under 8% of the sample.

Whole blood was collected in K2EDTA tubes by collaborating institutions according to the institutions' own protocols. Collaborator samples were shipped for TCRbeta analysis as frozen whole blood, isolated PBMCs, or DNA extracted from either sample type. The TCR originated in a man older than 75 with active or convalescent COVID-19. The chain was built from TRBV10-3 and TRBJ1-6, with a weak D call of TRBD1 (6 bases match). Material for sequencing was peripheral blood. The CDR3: CAISESRKASLQGLGSPLHF. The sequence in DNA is TGTGCCATCAGTGAGTCGAGGAAGGCCTCCCTACAGGGTCTAGGTTCACCCCTCCACTTT.